This record covers a single TCR beta chain. CDR3 size: 11 residues. Per germline, CDR1 SEHNR and CDR2 FQNEAQ (reference sequence). The V and J ends lost 11 bases and 14 bases, in that order; junction bases with no gene match: 12. This sample was taken from a study of blood T cell repertoires in COVID-19. Study-level background: T cells, B-cell-depleted T cells, or PBMCs provided the cDNA or gDNA that served as material.

TCRdb's copy holds only in-frame clones and misses some; the assay was immunoSEQ multiplex PCR. Altogether approximately 66,000 clones are present, just over 85% being singletons, with the ten largest covering approximately 7%. The chain carries TRBV7-9 and TRBJ2-1; 7 bases map to TRBD2. This receptor was obtained from a man over 45 with active COVID-19. The sequencing input was peripheral blood. The CDR3 is CAGGGQGFEFF. The CDR3 nucleotides are TGTGCCGGGGGAGGGCAGGGATTTGAGTTCTTC.